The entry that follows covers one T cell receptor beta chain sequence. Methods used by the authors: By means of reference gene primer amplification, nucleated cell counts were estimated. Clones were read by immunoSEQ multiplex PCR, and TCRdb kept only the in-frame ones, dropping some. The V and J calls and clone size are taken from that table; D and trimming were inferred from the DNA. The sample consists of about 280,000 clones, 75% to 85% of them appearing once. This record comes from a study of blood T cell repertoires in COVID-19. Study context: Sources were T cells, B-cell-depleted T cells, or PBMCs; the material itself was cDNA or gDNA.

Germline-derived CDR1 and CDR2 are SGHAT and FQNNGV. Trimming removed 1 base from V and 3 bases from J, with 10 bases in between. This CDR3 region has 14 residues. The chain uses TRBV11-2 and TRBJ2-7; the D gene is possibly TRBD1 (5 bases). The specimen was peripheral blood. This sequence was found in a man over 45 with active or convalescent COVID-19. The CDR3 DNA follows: TGTGCCAGCAGCTTAGGTCTAGGGGTCTACGAGCAGTACTTC. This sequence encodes CASSLGLGVYEQYF.